Presented here are 13 T cell receptor beta chains from one specimen sequenced in a study of technical replicates of blood from a handful of donors. Assay: immunoSEQ multiplex PCR; the TCRdb copy retains only in-frame clones and omits some. The table lists about 94,000 clones, 95% of them singletons. Sequenced input: T cells isolated from PBMCs. The receptor source for this set is a human donor in good health.

V and J are TRBV5-1 and TRBJ1-6; the D is unclear. This CDR3 comprises 16 residues. The V gene's germline CDR1 is SGHRS and CDR2 YFSETQ. Trimming shortened V by 0 bases and J by 0 bases, and 7 bases separated the two germline ends. CDR3 coding DNA: TGCGCCAGCAGCTTGGTACAGAGCTCCTATAATTCACCCCTCCACTTT. Translation gives CASSLVQSSYNSPLHF.

V usage is TRBV5-1 and J usage is TRBJ2-2; D is unclear. Germline CDR1 is SGHRS and CDR2 is YFSETQ. This CDR3 has 18 amino acids. Trimming took 0 bases from V and 1 from J, leaving 16 bases between them. CDR3 DNA: TGCGCCAGCAGCTTGGTTTCTTCCGGTGACTGGAACACCGGGGAGCTGTTTTTT. Its translation is CASSLVSSGDWNTGELFF.

The chain has TRBV5-4 and TRBJ1-2; the D gene is possibly TRBD1 (5 bases). The germline gives CDR1 SGHNT, CDR2 YYREEE (reference sequence). V was pared by 0 bases and J by 0 bases, with 12 bases between. The CDR3 is 16 residues long. DNA of the CDR3: TGTGCCAGCAGCTTGGGACAGCAACTAACTAACTATGGCTACACCTTC. Translating gives CASSLGQQLTNYGYTF.

V usage is TRBV6-5 and J usage is TRBJ1-2; a possible D gene is TRBD1 (5 bases). V lost 6 bases, J lost 4 bases, and 15 bases lay in between. CDR1 MNHEY and CDR2 SVGAGI come from the germline V gene. CDR3 size: 14 residues. This chain's CDR3 is CASSWTPAFYGYTF. CDR3 DNA sequence: TGTGCCAGCAGCTGGACACCGGCGTTCTATGGCTACACCTTC.

The chain links TRBV7-9 to TRBJ1-2; possibly TRBD1 for D (6 bases). The V gene's germline CDR1 is SEHNR and CDR2 FQNEAQ (reference sequence). CDR3 length equals 13 residues. V lost 1 base and J 7 bases, leaving 10 bases between the germline ends. The CDR3 DNA is TGTGCCAGCAGCTTAGTTGAGGGGGTTGGCTACACCTTC. Its translation is CASSLVEGVGYTF.

This chain links TRBV19 with TRBJ2-7, with 7 positions matching TRBD2. Germline assignment: CDR1 LNHDA and CDR2 SQIVND (reference sequence). Germline trimming cut 6 bases from V and 3 bases from J; bases unmatched to any gene: 11. There are 15 residues in the CDR3. CDR3: CASSPRGREFYEQYF. CDR3 nucleotides: TGTGCCAGTAGCCCCCGAGGGCGGGAGTTCTACGAGCAGTACTTC.

This clone is a singleton in its sample. This chain connects TRBV5-1 to TRBJ2-1, with TRBD2 identical over 7 bases. V shed 5 bases and J 8 bases; nucleotides not matched to a gene: 16. This CDR3 spans 16 amino acids. The germline gives CDR1 SGHRS, CDR2 YFSETQ. The CDR3: CASSWGSGRMNDEQFF. The CDR3 DNA reads as TGCGCCAGCAGTTGGGGGTCCGGGAGGATGAACGATGAGCAGTTCTTC.

The rearrangement joins TRBV5-1 to TRBJ2-7, with D perhaps matching TRBD1 (6 bases). Per the germline V gene, CDR1 is SGHRS and CDR2 is YFSETQ. Deletions cut 0 bases from V and 3 bases from J, with 10 bases between. This CDR3 region has 14 residues. CDR3 in DNA: TGCGCCAGCAGCTTGGGGGACACCAGCTACGAGCAGTACTTC. Translation gives CASSLGDTSYEQYF.

This clone was detected once. The chain joins TRBV7-9 to TRBJ2-1; 12 nucleotides agree with TRBD2. CDR1 and CDR2 from the germline V gene are SEHNR and FQNEAQ (reference sequence). V trimming: 1 base; J trimming: 0 bases; junction bases outside the gene matches: 7. The CDR3 loop spans 19 amino acids. In DNA form, the CDR3 reads TGTGCCAGCAGCTTAGTGTCACTAGCGGGGGGTAACTCCTACAATGAGCAGTTCTTC. Translating it yields CASSLVSLAGGNSYNEQFF.

The rearrangement uses TRBV10-3 and TRBJ2-2; 9 positions agree with TRBD1. Germline V gives CDR1 ENHRY, CDR2 SYGVKD. This CDR3 comprises 14 residues. V lost 10 bases, J lost 6 bases, and 9 bases stayed unmatched. CDR3 DNA: TGTGCCACAACGGACAGGGGAATTGCCGGGGAGCTGTTTTTT. Its translation is CATTDRGIAGELFF.

The rearrangement uses TRBV7-6 and TRBJ2-7; D unclear. CDR1 is SGHVS, CDR2 FNYEAQ, per germline. The length of the CDR3 is 14 residues. The V end was cut by 5 bases, the J end by 2 bases, with 13 bases between. The CDR3 protein is CASSPRSGPYEQYF. In DNA, the CDR3 is TGTGCCAGCAGCCCCCGTTCGGGTCCCTACGAGCAGTACTTC.

CDR3 amino acids: CASSSNRGAGELFF. CDR3 nucleotides: TGTGCCAGCAGCTCGAACAGGGGGGCCGGGGAGCTGTTTTTT. The chain carries TRBV5-4 and TRBJ2-2; TRBD1 matches at 8 bases. Germline V CDR1 and CDR2: SGHNT, YYREEE (reference sequence). The CDR3 is made up of 14 amino acids. J lost 6 bases, V lost 3 bases, and 4 bases had no gene match.

This chain connects TRBV10-2 to TRBJ1-5; 8 positions agree with TRBD1. Germline V gives CDR1 WSHSY, CDR2 SAAADI. The CDR3 has 15 amino acids. V lost 6 bases and J lost 6; bases outside the gene matches: 10. CDR3 in amino acids: CASRPTGAQGQPQHF. The CDR3 region has the DNA TGCGCCAGCAGGCCGACAGGGGCGCAGGGTCAGCCCCAGCATTTT.